Below are 25 T cell receptor beta chains sequenced from a single sample in a study of cytomegalovirus exposure and HLA in healthy donors. PCR used 60 Vbeta primers and 13 Jbeta primers. TCRdb's copy holds only in-frame clones and misses some; the assay was immunoSEQ multiplex PCR. The sample shows some 120,000 clones, around 62% of them seen only once. The source material was PBMCs. The receptors here all came from a woman in her 40s in good health and CMV-seropositive.

This chain connects TRBV30 to TRBJ2-3; maybe TRBD1 (5 bases). This CDR3 is built from 13 residues. Deletions cut 5 bases from V and 2 bases from J, with 11 bases between. The germline gives CDR1 GTSNPN, CDR2 SVGIG (reference sequence). CDR3: CAWCQGTTDTQYF. The CDR3 bases are TGTGCCTGGTGCCAGGGTACCACAGATACGCAGTATTTT.

This chain links TRBV6-5 with TRBJ2-2, with D uncertain. Germline assignment: CDR1 MNHEY and CDR2 SVGAGI. Trimming cost V 0 bases and J 11 bases, with 13 bases left between them. CDR3 length equals 14 residues. CDR3 sequence (DNA): TGTGCCAGCAGTTACTCAGGCGAACTACCCGAGCTGTTTTTT. Its protein is CASSYSGELPELFF.

This clone showed up just a few times. This sequence joins TRBV5-8 and TRBJ2-5; 9 nucleotides align to TRBD2. The CDR3 has 16 residues. J was trimmed by 2 bases and V by 4 bases; bases with no gene match: 9. Germline V lookup: CDR1 SGHTS, CDR2 YDEGEE. In DNA form, the CDR3 reads TGTGCCAGCAGCCCGCTTGGGACTAGCAGTCAAGAGACCCAGTACTTC. This gives the protein CASSPLGTSSQETQYF.

This clone was observed a few times. The chain uses TRBV18 and TRBJ2-1; D gene ambiguous. CDR3 length: 15 residues. Germline-derived CDR1 and CDR2 are KGHSH and LQKENI. The V end lost 6 bases, the J end lost 0 bases, and 12 bases lay between the germline ends. The chain's CDR3 is CASSLSRSSYNEQFF. The CDR3 DNA reads TGTGCCAGCTCTCTGTCGCGAAGCTCCTACAATGAGCAGTTCTTC.

This rearrangement joins TRBV7-9 to TRBJ2-1; weak D call: TRBD2 (5 bases). This CDR3 is built from 15 residues. Germline V gives CDR1 SEHNR, CDR2 FQNEAQ (reference sequence). With 5 bases removed from V and 7 bases from J, the gap between germline ends came to 18 bases. In DNA form, the CDR3 reads TGTGCCAGCAGCCCTGAGGGCACAAGGTGGAATGAGCAGTTCTTC. It codes for CASSPEGTRWNEQFF.

The chain links TRBV12-1 to TRBJ2-1; TRBD2, the D gene given by the table, was not confirmed from the DNA. TRBV12-1 counts as a pseudogene. The CDR3 sequence is 16 residues long. The CDR3 reads CASNIKGLGRYNEQFF. Written as DNA, the CDR3 is TGTGCCAGCAATATCAAGGGACTAGGGCGGTACAATGAGCAGTTCTTC.

The J gene is TRBJ1-5, the V gene TRBV2; the D is unclear. The CDR3 covers 13 residues. The germline V and J ends were trimmed by 8 bases and 3 bases, with 11 bases remaining between them. CDR1 is SNHLY, CDR2 FYNNEI, per germline. CDR3 loop: CASYGGYNQPQHF. CDR3 bases: TGTGCCAGCTACGGCGGGTACAATCAGCCCCAGCATTTT. Together with reference TRBV2 and TRBJ1-5, the CDR3 gives the full variable domain: EPEVTQTPSHQVTQMGQEVILRCVPISNHLYFYWYRQILGQKVEFLVSFYNNEISEKSEIFDDQFSVERPDGSNFTLKIRSTKLEDSAMYFCASYGGYNQPQHFGDGTRLSIL.

The rearrangement joins TRBV4-3 to TRBJ1-2, with 9 bases identical to TRBD1. CDR1 LGHNA and CDR2 YSLEER come from the germline V gene. The CDR3 is made up of 13 amino acids. V lost 6 bases to trimming and J lost 4 bases; unmatched junction nucleotides: 3. This CDR3 is CASRGQGTYGYTF. CDR3 DNA sequence: TGCGCCAGCAGGGGACAGGGTACCTATGGCTACACCTTC.

The chain recombines TRBV6-8 with TRBJ2-3; the match to TRBD1 covers 7 bases. Germline CDR1 MNHGY, CDR2 SAAAGT. The CDR3 is 17 amino acids. Trimming took 1 base from V and 10 from J; bases not matched to a gene: 17. The CDR3 DNA is TGTGCCAGCAGTTACTGTTCCGACAGGGCCGCGATTGATGCGCAGTATTTT. Its protein is CASSYCSDRAAIDAQYF.

V is TRBV4-1 and J is TRBJ2-7, with 10 bases lining up with TRBD1. The CDR3 consists of 15 residues. J lost 6 bases, V lost 1 base, and 6 bases had no gene match. Germline CDR1 MGHRA, CDR2 YSYEKL. For the CDR3, the DNA is TGCGCCAGCAGCCAAGTTTTCCGGACAGGGGGCGAGCAGTACTTC. Encoded protein: CASSQVFRTGGEQYF.

J is TRBJ2-7 and V is TRBV7-9; D is possibly TRBD2 (5 bases). The CDR3 consists of 13 residues. Trimming shortened V by 1 base and J by 7 bases, and 11 bases separated the two germline ends. Germline-derived CDR1 and CDR2 are SEHNR and FQNEAQ (reference sequence). In nucleotides, the CDR3 is TGTGCCAGCAGCTTAGATCGGGGATCAGAGCAGTACTTC. It is translated as CASSLDRGSEQYF.

The chain recombines TRBV6-5 with TRBJ1-1, with 8 bases aligning to TRBD1. The J segment lost 0 bases and the V segment lost 2 bases, leaving 5 bases of the junction unmatched. This CDR3 is 16 amino acids long. CDR1 and CDR2 (germline): MNHEY, SVGAGI. The CDR3 region is CASSYDGTGVNTEAFF. The CDR3 bases are TGTGCCAGCAGTTACGATGGGACAGGAGTGAACACTGAAGCTTTCTTT.

The rearrangement joins TRBV4-3 to TRBJ2-7; 12 bases are shared with TRBD2. V shed 0 bases and J 3 bases; nucleotides not matched to a gene: 9. Germline CDR1 and CDR2: LGHNA and YSLEER. This CDR3 has 18 residues. Here the CDR3 reads CASSQETSGSRGNYEQYF. Here the CDR3 DNA reads TGCGCCAGCAGCCAAGAGACTAGCGGGAGTAGGGGAAACTACGAGCAGTACTTC.

The J gene is TRBJ2-7, the V gene TRBV7-2; 8 nucleotides align to TRBD2. The V and J ends lost 6 bases and 5 bases, in that order; junction bases with no gene match: 12. The CDR3 is 15 amino acids. From germline, CDR1 is SGHTA and CDR2 FQGNSA. The CDR3 loop reads CASSRNPSGSNEQYF. DNA of the CDR3: TGTGCCAGCAGTCGTAACCCCAGCGGGAGTAACGAGCAGTACTTC.

The rearrangement joins TRBV19 to TRBJ2-2, with D perhaps matching TRBD1 (6 bases). The CDR3 length is 15 residues. Germline loops: CDR1 LNHDA, CDR2 SQIVND (reference sequence). Trimming left V 1 base short and J 1 base short, with 7 bases between. The DNA of the CDR3 is TGTGCCAGTAGTATAGGGACAGAGAACACCGGGGAGCTGTTTTTT. Translation gives CASSIGTENTGELFF.

This clone is a singleton in its sample. The V and J genes are TRBV28 and TRBJ2-7, with TRBD2 matching over 9 bases. Germline CDR1 MDHEN, CDR2 SYDVKM. V lost 5 bases, J lost 2 bases, and 10 bases stayed unmatched. The CDR3 has 16 residues. CDR3 region: CASSHLILAGTYEQYF. The DNA of the CDR3 is TGTGCCAGCAGTCACCTTATTCTAGCGGGGACCTACGAGCAGTACTTC.

In its sample, this clone was seen a few times. V is TRBV9 and J is TRBJ2-3; 10 positions agree with TRBD1. Germline V lookup: CDR1 SGDLS, CDR2 YYNGEE. V shed 4 bases, J shed 0 bases, and the junction held 8 bases outside the gene matches. This CDR3 is built from 17 residues. In DNA form, the CDR3 reads TGTGCCAGCAGCTCCGCCGGGACAGGGGTTAGCACAGATACGCAGTATTTT. Translating gives CASSSAGTGVSTDTQYF.

V is TRBV28 and J is TRBJ1-2; D gene ambiguous. V was pared by 8 bases and J by 4 bases, with 8 bases between. This CDR3 region has 11 residues. From germline, CDR1 is MDHEN and CDR2 SYDVKM. CDR3 residues: CASSRVYGYTF. In DNA form, the CDR3 reads TGTGCCAGCTCCCGGGTCTATGGCTACACCTTC.

The chain has TRBV2 and TRBJ2-2; 7 bases align to TRBD1. This CDR3 spans 15 amino acids. V gave up 5 bases and J gave up 0 bases; unmatched junction bases: 3. From germline, CDR1 is SNHLY and CDR2 FYNNEI. The DNA of the CDR3 is TGTGCCAGCAGTCAGGGGGTCACGAACACCGGGGAGCTGTTTTTT. As protein: CASSQGVTNTGELFF. The full variable domain, in which reference TRBV2 and TRBJ2-2 provide the parts outside the CDR3, is EPEVTQTPSHQVTQMGQEVILRCVPISNHLYFYWYRQILGQKVEFLVSFYNNEISEKSEIFDDQFSVERPDGSNFTLKIRSTKLEDSAMYFCASSQGVTNTGELFFGEGSRLTVL.

The chain employs TRBV11-2 and TRBJ2-5; D is ambiguous. CDR1 SGHAT and CDR2 FQNNGV come from the germline V gene. The V and J ends lost 5 bases and 5 bases respectively, with 12 bases between them. The CDR3 extends over 13 amino acids. CDR3 in DNA: TGTGCCAGCAGCGGCCGGATGACTGAGACCCAGTACTTC. Residues: CASSGRMTETQYF.

The chain carries TRBV19 and TRBJ1-1, with 10 positions matching TRBD1. The CDR3 length is 16 residues. Trimming at V came to 5 bases and at J to 0 bases, leaving 6 bases not matched to a gene. Germline CDR1 LNHDA, CDR2 SQIVND (reference sequence). The CDR3 nucleotides read TGTGCCAGTAGTCGGGACAGGGGTTCAATGAACACTGAAGCTTTCTTT. The encoded protein is CASSRDRGSMNTEAFF.

This clone was counted only a few times. The V call is TRBV18, the J call TRBJ2-3; D gene ambiguous. The CDR3 extends over 14 amino acids. Trimming stripped 2 bases from V and 3 bases from J, with 9 bases between. Looked up from germline, CDR1 is KGHSH and CDR2 is LQKENI. The CDR3: CASSPSSSTDTQYF. The DNA for the CDR3 is TGTGCCAGCTCACCATCCAGTTCGACAGATACGCAGTATTTT.

The CDR3: CASSSQRSYEQYF. DNA of the CDR3: TGCGCCAGCAGCTCCCAGCGGTCCTACGAGCAGTACTTC. The gene calls are TRBV5-1 and TRBJ2-7, with D maybe TRBD2 (5 bases). V was shortened by 3 bases and J by 1 base, with 8 bases between the two germline ends. Germline CDR1 reads SGHRS; CDR2 reads YFSETQ. This CDR3 region has 13 residues.

The chain links TRBV6-5 to TRBJ1-2, with 7 bases that match TRBD1. The V gene end was trimmed by 4 bases and the J gene end by 4 bases; junction bases not matched to a gene: 6. The CDR3 has 14 amino acids. CDR1 and CDR2 (germline): MNHEY, SVGAGI. The CDR3 DNA sequence: TGTGCCAGCAGTTTGACAGGGACTCCCTATGGCTACACCTTC. It is translated as CASSLTGTPYGYTF.

The rearrangement joins TRBV19 to TRBJ1-1, with TRBD1 matching 8 bases. The junction had 6 bases not matched to a gene; V was cut back by 6 bases and J by 0 bases. Germline CDR1 LNHDA, CDR2 SQIVND (reference sequence). CDR3 size: 15 residues. The CDR3 region is CASSPGQVMNTEAFF. The CDR3, as DNA: TGTGCCAGTAGCCCGGGACAGGTTATGAACACTGAAGCTTTCTTT.